This T cell receptor (beta chain) was documented in a study of breast tumors, draining lymph nodes, adjacent tissues. Germline CDR1 reads MNHEY; CDR2 reads SVGEGT. The CDR3 extends over 12 amino acids. V was clipped by 6 bases and J by 4 bases, with 7 bases between them. MiXCR was run by TCRdb on the multiplex PCR reads, yielding one entry per CDR3 protein. In the table there are around 19,000 distinct CDR3 sequences, 32% of which are singletons. Comment on this clonotype: Its antigen is still unknown.

The study, taken as a whole, reports: Data fit most tumor T cells coming from lymph node, expanding in tumor. Tumors had less TCR diversity than lymph nodes, more than nontumor tissue.

J is TRBJ2-1 and V is TRBV6-2 or TRBV6-3; no reliable D call. Sequenced input: breast tumor tissue. This TCR was recovered from a female donor with breast cancer. Some clones in this sample may be carry-over from other donors' samples. The CDR3 here is CASSIRYNEQFF. The CDR3 bases are TGTGCCAGCAGCATTAGGTACAATGAGCAGTTCTTC.